The 30 T cell receptor beta chains below all came from one sample that was sequenced in a study of Graves' ophthalmopathy and Graves' hyperthyroidism. Researchers took RNA transcripts and amplified TCR beta CDR3 regions from them. First-round RT-PCR employed HTBI primers, with a second-round multiplex PCR after it. TCRdb processed the multiplex PCR reads anew with MiXCR; each CDR3 protein has one entry. The sample has about 240,000 distinct CDR3 sequences; less than 55% are singletons. Input material: peripheral blood. The source of these receptors is an adult man with Graves' ophthalmopathy.

The gene calls are TRBV7-2 and TRBJ2-7; 11 bases agree with TRBD1. Germline CDR1 is SGHTA and CDR2 is FQGNSA. CDR3 length: 15 amino acids. V shed 4 bases, J shed 4 bases, and the junction held 6 bases outside the gene matches. In nucleotides, the CDR3 is TGTGCCAGCAGCTCCCCCGGGACAGGGGGTTACGAGCAGTACTTC. Translating gives CASSSPGTGGYEQYF. Filled out from reference TRBV7-2 and TRBJ2-7, the complete variable domain reads GAGVSQSPSNKVTEKGKDVELRCDPISGHTALYWYRQSLGQGLEFLIYFQGNSAPDKSGLPSDRFSAERTGGSVSTLTIQRTQQEDSAVYLCASSSPGTGGYEQYFGPGTRLTVT.

The chain carries TRBV9 and TRBJ2-7, with a possible D match to TRBD2 (6 bases). The J call may be faulty, since TRBJ2-1 better matches the DNA end. The CDR3 totals 16 residues. Germline loops: CDR1 SGDLS, CDR2 YYNGEE. In DNA, the CDR3 is TGTGCCAGCAGCGTAGGGGCGGGGCGGCTCTACAATGAGCAGTTCTTC. Amino acids: CASSVGAGRLYNEQFF.

The chain uses TRBV5-6 and TRBJ1-5; possibly TRBD1 for D (5 bases). Trimming removed 1 base at V and 8 bases at J, with 13 bases between. The length of the CDR3 is 14 residues. CDR1 and CDR2 from the germline V gene are SGHDT and YYEEEE. As DNA, the CDR3 is TGTGCCAGCAGCTTGACAACAGGCGCAAAGCCCCAGCATTTT. As protein: CASSLTTGAKPQHF.

This clonotype showed up just a few times. V and J are TRBV7-9 and TRBJ2-7, with D possibly being TRBD1 (6 bases). The CDR3 length is 15 residues. CDR1 is SEHNR and CDR2 is FQNEAQ in the germline V gene (reference sequence). Trimming pared 4 bases from V and 3 bases from J, leaving 16 bases between. CDR3 in DNA: TGTGCCAGCAGCTACAAAACAGGGATGGACTACGAGCAGTACTTC. Amino acid sequence: CASSYKTGMDYEQYF.

The genes are TRBV12-3 or TRBV12-4 and TRBJ1-5; D remains ambiguous. This CDR3 is built from 13 residues. The V end was cut by 4 bases, the J end by 2 bases, with 6 bases between. The DNA for the CDR3 is TGTGCCAGCAGTTCTTACGGCAATCAGCCCCAGCATTTT. Amino acids: CASSSYGNQPQHF.

This clonotype was observed a few times. This chain connects TRBV7-2 to TRBJ2-5, with unresolved D. The CDR3 totals 12 residues. Germline CDR1 SGHTA, CDR2 FQGNSA. V was cut by 2 bases and J by 8 bases, with 9 bases left in between. CDR3 sequence reads: CASSLMGRTQYF. In DNA, the CDR3 is TGTGCCAGCAGCTTAATGGGCAGAACCCAGTACTTC.

A word on this clonotype: Just one base apart from a much larger clone, this may be a read error. The chain couples TRBV5-4 to TRBJ2-7, with D possibly TRBD2 on 6 matching bases. CDR3 length: 14 residues. V was pared by 3 bases and J by 6 bases, with 16 bases between. The V gene's germline CDR1 is SGHNT and CDR2 YYREEE (reference sequence). The CDR3 DNA is TGTGCCAGCAGCTCGGAAGGAGGGACGGCCGAGCAGTACTTC. As protein: CASSSEGGTAEQYF.

This chain uses TRBV5-8 with TRBJ1-1; D perhaps matches TRBD1 (6 bases). Trimming took off 4 bases at V and 3 bases at J, with 16 bases between the two ends. Germline assignment: CDR1 SGHTS and CDR2 YDEGEE. The CDR3 totals 15 residues. CDR3 amino acids: CASSTDRRGYTEAFF. DNA of the CDR3: TGTGCCAGCAGCACCGACAGGAGGGGCTACACTGAAGCTTTCTTT.

The V and J genes are TRBV9 and TRBJ2-7, with D unclear. Germline lookup yields CDR1 SGDLS and CDR2 YYNGEE. V shed 4 bases and J shed 0 bases, with 11 bases lying between them. The length of the CDR3 is 14 residues. CDR3 coding DNA: TGTGCCAGCAGCCAAGATACACACTCCTACGAGCAGTACTTC. It is translated as CASSQDTHSYEQYF.

The chain combines TRBV5-4 with TRBJ2-5; D is ambiguous. From germline, CDR1 is SGHNT and CDR2 YYREEE (reference sequence). The CDR3 extends over 14 amino acids. The germline V and J ends were trimmed by 1 base and 2 bases, with 9 bases remaining between them. In DNA, the CDR3 is TGTGCCAGCAGCTTGCCCGAGAGACAAGAGACCCAGTACTTC. Its protein is CASSLPERQETQYF. The full variable domain, in which reference TRBV5-4 and TRBJ2-5 provide the parts outside the CDR3, is ETGVTQSPTHLIKTRGQQVTLRCSSQSGHNTVSWYQQALGQGPQFIFQYYREEENGRGNFPPRFSGLQFPNYSSELNVNALELDDSALYLCASSLPERQETQYFGPGTRLLVL.

This clonotype has a handful of counts. CDR3 region: CASSAGTGNNSPLHF. CDR3 DNA sequence: TGCGCCAGCAGCGCCGGGACAGGGAATAATTCACCCCTCCACTTT. J is TRBJ1-6 and V is TRBV5-1; 9 nucleotides agree with TRBD1. The ends lost 4 bases at V and 5 bases at J; junction bases unmatched: 4. The CDR3 sequence is 15 residues long. Germline V CDR1 and CDR2: SGHRS, YFSETQ.

The chain is built from TRBV20-1 and TRBJ1-1; D is unclear. The germline V and J ends were trimmed by 2 bases and 0 bases, with 16 bases remaining between them. The length of the CDR3 is 16 residues. Germline-derived CDR1 and CDR2 are DFQATT and SNEGSKA (reference sequence). The CDR3 bases are TGCAGTGCTAGAAGCGGTGCGTCCAGAATGAACACTGAAGCTTTCTTT. This translates into CSARSGASRMNTEAFF.

This clonotype has more than one count but fewer than ten. This chain uses TRBV7-9 with TRBJ1-1, with D perhaps matching TRBD1 (6 bases). V lost 1 base and J 4 bases, leaving 13 bases between the germline ends. This CDR3 has 15 amino acids. In germline, CDR1 is SEHNR, CDR2 FQNEAQ (reference sequence). The CDR3, as DNA: TGTGCCAGCAGCTTAGGCGGGGGGCCGGGCACTGAAGCTTTCTTT. It translates to CASSLGGGPGTEAFF.

This clonotype was detected many times. This chain connects TRBV2 to TRBJ2-2; D is perhaps TRBD1 (6 bases). Trimming shortened V by 6 bases and J by 1 base, and 9 bases separated the two germline ends. CDR3 length equals 14 residues. Germline-derived CDR1 and CDR2 are SNHLY and FYNNEI. The CDR3 region has the DNA TGTGCCAGCAGGGTGGACAGGAACACCGGGGAGCTGTTTTTT. It encodes CASRVDRNTGELFF.

The chain couples TRBV29-1 to TRBJ1-5; 10 bases align to TRBD1. CDR1 is SQVTM, CDR2 ANQGSEA, per germline. The CDR3 runs to 16 residues. V lost 5 bases, J lost 2 bases, and 9 bases stayed unmatched. The CDR3 region is CSVRTGGTYGNQPQHF. CDR3 coding DNA: TGCAGCGTTAGGACAGGGGGAACCTATGGCAATCAGCCCCAGCATTTT. The full variable domain, completed using reference TRBV29-1 and TRBJ1-5, is SAVISQKPSRDICQRGTSLTIQCQVDSQVTMMFWYRQQPGQSLTLIATANQGSEATYESGFVIDKFPISRPNLTFSTLTVSNMSPEDSSIYLCSVRTGGTYGNQPQHFGDGTRLSIL.

This chain uses TRBV2 with TRBJ1-1; 7 bases match TRBD1. The V and J ends lost 6 bases and 1 base, in that order; junction bases with no gene match: 8. Germline CDR1 is SNHLY and CDR2 is FYNNEI. This CDR3 is built from 15 residues. This CDR3 reads CASSAEGQPNTEAFF. The DNA for the CDR3 is TGTGCCAGCAGCGCAGAGGGACAGCCGAACACTGAAGCTTTCTTT.

The DNA for the CDR3 is TGTGCCAGCAGCTTCCAGGGGACGACGAACACCGGGGAGCTGTTTTTT. Its translation is CASSFQGTTNTGELFF. This chain joins TRBV5-5 and TRBJ2-2; D might be TRBD1 (6 bases). Deletions cut 2 bases from V and 0 bases from J, with 11 bases between. This CDR3 comprises 16 residues. The V gene's germline CDR1 is SGHKS and CDR2 YYEKEE (reference sequence). Full variable domain (remainder filled in from reference TRBV5-5 and TRBJ2-2): DAGVTQSPTHLIKTRGQQVTLRCSPISGHKSVSWYQQVLGQGPQFIFQYYEKEERGRGNFPDRFSARQFPNYSSELNVNALLLGDSALYLCASSFQGTTNTGELFFGEGSRLTVL.

V is TRBV20-1 and J is TRBJ2-7; D is unclear. The V and J ends lost 0 bases and 7 bases respectively, with 10 bases between them. This CDR3 has 12 residues. Germline assignment: CDR1 DFQATT and CDR2 SNEGSKA (reference sequence). The CDR3 sequence: CSARELAEEQYF. The CDR3 coding sequence is TGCAGTGCTAGAGAGTTGGCAGAAGAGCAGTACTTC.

The CDR3 DNA follows: TGTGCCAGCAGTGATTGGGGGTCTAGCACAGATACGCAGTTCTTC. Its protein is CASSDWGSSTDTQFF. V and J are TRBV2 and TRBJ2-1, with D possibly being TRBD1 or TRBD2 (5 bases each). There are 15 residues in the CDR3. CDR1 SNHLY and CDR2 FYNNEI come from the germline V gene. V shed 3 bases and J shed 12 bases, with 21 bases lying between them.

J is TRBJ1-1 and V is TRBV5-1; D is uncertain. Between the trimmed V and J ends, which lost 0 bases and 4 bases, there was a span of 16 bases. This CDR3 contains 16 residues. The germline CDR1 and CDR2 sequences are SGHRS and YFSETQ. Here the CDR3 reads CASSLGLSSGGTEAFF. The CDR3 nucleotides read TGCGCCAGCAGCTTGGGTCTGTCGTCGGGTGGCACTGAAGCTTTCTTT.

The J gene is TRBJ1-2, the V gene TRBV4-1, with D unclear. The CDR3 loop spans 14 amino acids. Germline V gives CDR1 MGHRA, CDR2 YSYEKL. V was trimmed by 0 bases and J by 3 bases, leaving 8 bases between them. The CDR3 DNA follows: TGCGCCAGCAGCCAAGATTTCCCTGACTATGGCTACACCTTC. Translated: CASSQDFPDYGYTF.

This chain joins TRBV13 and TRBJ1-1, with D perhaps TRBD1 (6 bases). This CDR3 has 17 amino acids. CDR1 and CDR2 (germline): PRHDT, FYEKMQ (reference sequence). V gave up 5 bases and J gave up 0 bases, with 19 bases separating them. The CDR3 loop is CASSLQGEGPMNTEAFF. CDR3 bases: TGTGCCAGCAGCCTACAGGGCGAAGGTCCCATGAACACTGAAGCTTTCTTT.

Of note for this clonotype: A read error may explain this, as a much larger clone is one base away. The chain uses TRBV9 and TRBJ1-2; TRBD1 matches 8 bases. Germline V lookup: CDR1 SGDLS, CDR2 YYNGEE. V shed 0 bases, J shed 3 bases, and the junction held 4 bases outside the gene matches. This CDR3 comprises 15 residues. The CDR3 DNA follows: TGTGCCAGCAGCGTAGCTGAGGGACAGGACTATGGCTACACCTTC. This sequence encodes CASSVAEGQDYGYTF.

This chain links TRBV20-1 with TRBJ1-2, with 8 bases that match TRBD1. The CDR3 covers 12 residues. CDR1 and CDR2 from the germline V gene are DFQATT and SNEGSKA (reference sequence). J gave up 8 bases and V 6 bases, and 8 bases lay outside the gene matches. CDR3 sequence reads: CSATWTGKGYTF. The DNA of the CDR3 is TGCAGTGCCACTTGGACAGGGAAGGGCTACACCTTC.

This clonotype was counted many times. The gene calls are TRBV29-1 and TRBJ2-2; D call uncertain. Germline loops: CDR1 SQVTM, CDR2 ANQGSEA. The ends were cut back, 7 bases at V and 4 bases at J, with 10 bases in the middle. CDR3 length: 12 amino acids. CDR3 region: CSGRRSTGELFF. The CDR3 DNA is TGCAGCGGGAGAAGGAGCACCGGGGAGCTGTTTTTT.

This clonotype occurred once. J is TRBJ2-7 and V is TRBV29-1; 7 bases are a match to TRBD1. The CDR3 runs 13 residues. Germline lookup yields CDR1 SQVTM and CDR2 ANQGSEA. The V and J ends lost 7 bases and 3 bases, in that order; junction bases with no gene match: 9. CDR3 coding DNA: TGCAGCGCCTCCGGGACAGTCGGCTACGAGCAGTACTTC. It translates to CSASGTVGYEQYF.

This clonotype has just a few counts. This chain connects TRBV7-9 to TRBJ2-6, with D unclear. V shed 5 bases and J shed 4 bases, with 9 bases lying between them. Germline CDR1 reads SEHNR; CDR2 reads FQNEAQ (reference sequence). The CDR3 has 14 residues. The chain's CDR3 is CASSPQSGANVLTF. In DNA form, the CDR3 reads TGTGCCAGCAGCCCTCAGTCGGGGGCCAACGTCCTGACTTTC.

V is TRBV29-1 and J is TRBJ1-1; weak D call: TRBD1 (6 bases). V dropped 6 bases and J dropped 14 bases, with 25 bases sitting between them. The CDR3 has 13 amino acids. Per germline, CDR1 SQVTM and CDR2 ANQGSEA. This chain's CDR3 is CSVRAGGPVEQFF. Here the CDR3 DNA reads TGCAGCGTACGGGCGGGGGGGCCAGTTGAGCAGTTCTTT.

About this clonotype itself: A junction end diverges from the germline sequence, so it may reflect a read error. The chain is built from TRBV28 and TRBJ2-5; D may be TRBD1 (5 bases). The CDR3 is made up of 12 amino acids. Germline values: CDR1 MDHEN, CDR2 SYDVKM. The CDR3 loop is CASSLNGQGAFF. The CDR3 DNA follows: TGTGCCAGCAGTTTAAATGGTCAGGGTGCGTTCTTC. The entire variable domain, with the rest obtained from reference TRBV28 and TRBJ2-5, is as follows: DVKVTQSSRYLVKRTGEKVFLECVQDMDHENMFWYRQDPGLGLRLIYFSYDVKMKEKGDIPEGYSVSREKKERFSLILESASTNQTSMYLCASSLNGQGAFFGPGTRLLVL.

Only a few counts were recorded for this clonotype. The gene calls are TRBV20-1 and TRBJ1-2; tentatively, D is TRBD1 (6 bases). Deletions cut 2 bases from V and 3 bases from J, with 10 bases between. The CDR3 is made up of 13 amino acids. CDR1 and CDR2 (germline): DFQATT, SNEGSKA (reference sequence). As DNA, the CDR3 is TGCAGTGCTAGACAGGGGAGGCACTATGGCTACACCTTC. Encoded protein: CSARQGRHYGYTF.